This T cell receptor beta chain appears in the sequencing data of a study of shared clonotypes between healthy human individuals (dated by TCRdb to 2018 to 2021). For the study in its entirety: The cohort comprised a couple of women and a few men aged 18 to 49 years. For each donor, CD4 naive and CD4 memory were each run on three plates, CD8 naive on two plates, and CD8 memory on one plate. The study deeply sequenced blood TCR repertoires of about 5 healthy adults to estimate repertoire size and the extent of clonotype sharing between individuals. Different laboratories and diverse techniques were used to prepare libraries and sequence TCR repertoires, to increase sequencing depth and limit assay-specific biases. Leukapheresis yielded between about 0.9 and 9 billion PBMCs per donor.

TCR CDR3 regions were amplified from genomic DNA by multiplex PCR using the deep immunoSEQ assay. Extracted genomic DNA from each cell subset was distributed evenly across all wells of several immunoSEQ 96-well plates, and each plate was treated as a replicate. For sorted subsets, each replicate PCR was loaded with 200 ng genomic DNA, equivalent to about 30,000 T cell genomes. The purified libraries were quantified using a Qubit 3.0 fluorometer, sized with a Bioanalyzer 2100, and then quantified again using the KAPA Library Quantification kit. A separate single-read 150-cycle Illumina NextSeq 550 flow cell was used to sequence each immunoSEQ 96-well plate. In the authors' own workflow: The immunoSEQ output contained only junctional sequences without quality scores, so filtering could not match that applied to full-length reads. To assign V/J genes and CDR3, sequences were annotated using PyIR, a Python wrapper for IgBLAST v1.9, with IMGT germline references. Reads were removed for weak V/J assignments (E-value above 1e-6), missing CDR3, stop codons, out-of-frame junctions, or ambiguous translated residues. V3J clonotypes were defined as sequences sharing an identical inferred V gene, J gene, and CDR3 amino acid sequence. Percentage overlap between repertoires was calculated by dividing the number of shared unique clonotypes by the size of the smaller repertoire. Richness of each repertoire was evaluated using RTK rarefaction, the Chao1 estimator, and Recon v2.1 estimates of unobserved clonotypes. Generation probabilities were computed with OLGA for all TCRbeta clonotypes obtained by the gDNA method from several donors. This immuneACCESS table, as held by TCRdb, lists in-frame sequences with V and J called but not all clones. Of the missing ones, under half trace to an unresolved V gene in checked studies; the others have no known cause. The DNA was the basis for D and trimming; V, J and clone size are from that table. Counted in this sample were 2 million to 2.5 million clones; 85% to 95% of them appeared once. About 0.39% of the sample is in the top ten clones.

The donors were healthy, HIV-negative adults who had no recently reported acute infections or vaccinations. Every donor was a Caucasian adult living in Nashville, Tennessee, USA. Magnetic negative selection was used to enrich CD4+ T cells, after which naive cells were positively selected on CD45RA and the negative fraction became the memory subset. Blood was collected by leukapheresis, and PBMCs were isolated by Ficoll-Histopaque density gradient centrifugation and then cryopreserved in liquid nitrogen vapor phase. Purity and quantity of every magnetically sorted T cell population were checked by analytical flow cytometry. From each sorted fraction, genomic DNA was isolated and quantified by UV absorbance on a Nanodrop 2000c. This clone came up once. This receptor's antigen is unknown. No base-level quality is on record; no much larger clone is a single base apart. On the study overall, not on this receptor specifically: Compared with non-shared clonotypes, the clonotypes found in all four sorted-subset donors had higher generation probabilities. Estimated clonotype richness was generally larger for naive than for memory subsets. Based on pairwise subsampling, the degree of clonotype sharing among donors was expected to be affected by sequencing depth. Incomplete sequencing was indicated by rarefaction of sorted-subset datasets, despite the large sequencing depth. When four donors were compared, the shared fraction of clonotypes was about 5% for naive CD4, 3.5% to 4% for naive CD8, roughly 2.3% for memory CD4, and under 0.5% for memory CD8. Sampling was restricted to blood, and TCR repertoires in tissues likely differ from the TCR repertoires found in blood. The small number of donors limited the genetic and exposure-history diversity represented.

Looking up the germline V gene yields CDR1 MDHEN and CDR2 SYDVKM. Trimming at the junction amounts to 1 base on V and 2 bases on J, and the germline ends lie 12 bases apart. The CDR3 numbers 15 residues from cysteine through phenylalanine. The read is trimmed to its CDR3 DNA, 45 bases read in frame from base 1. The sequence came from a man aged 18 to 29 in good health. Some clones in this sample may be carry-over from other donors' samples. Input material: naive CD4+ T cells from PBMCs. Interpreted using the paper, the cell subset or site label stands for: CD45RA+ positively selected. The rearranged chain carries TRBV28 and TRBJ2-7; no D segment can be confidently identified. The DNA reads TGTGCCAGCAGTTTATCAACGGGCGCCGCCTACGAGCAGTACTTC. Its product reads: CASSLSTGAAYEQYF.